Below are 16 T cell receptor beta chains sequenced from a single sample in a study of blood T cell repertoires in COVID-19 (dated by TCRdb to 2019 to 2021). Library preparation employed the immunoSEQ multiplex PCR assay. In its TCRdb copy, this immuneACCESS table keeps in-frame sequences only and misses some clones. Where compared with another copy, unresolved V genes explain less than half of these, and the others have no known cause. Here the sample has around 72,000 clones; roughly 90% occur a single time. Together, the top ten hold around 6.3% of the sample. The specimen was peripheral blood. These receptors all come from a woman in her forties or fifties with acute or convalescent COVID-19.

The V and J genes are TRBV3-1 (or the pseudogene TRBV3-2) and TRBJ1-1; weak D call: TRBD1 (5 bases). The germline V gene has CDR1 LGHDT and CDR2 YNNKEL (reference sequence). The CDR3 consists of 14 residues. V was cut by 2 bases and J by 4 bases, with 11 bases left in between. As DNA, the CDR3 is TGTGCCAGCAGCCAACAGGGTTCCGGCACTGAAGCTTTCTTT. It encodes CASSQQGSGTEAFF.

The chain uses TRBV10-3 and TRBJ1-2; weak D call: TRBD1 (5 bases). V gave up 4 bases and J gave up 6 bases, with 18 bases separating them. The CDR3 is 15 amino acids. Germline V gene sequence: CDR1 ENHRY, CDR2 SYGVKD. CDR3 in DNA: TGTGCCATCAGTGGTGGCATAGGGGAATTCGATGGCTACACCTTC. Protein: CAISGGIGEFDGYTF.

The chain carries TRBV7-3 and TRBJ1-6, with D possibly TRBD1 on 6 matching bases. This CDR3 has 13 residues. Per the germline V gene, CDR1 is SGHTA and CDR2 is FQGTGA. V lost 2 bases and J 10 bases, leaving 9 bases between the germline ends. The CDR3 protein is CASSLGTYSPLHF. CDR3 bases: TGTGCCAGCAGCTTAGGGACATACTCACCCCTCCACTTT.

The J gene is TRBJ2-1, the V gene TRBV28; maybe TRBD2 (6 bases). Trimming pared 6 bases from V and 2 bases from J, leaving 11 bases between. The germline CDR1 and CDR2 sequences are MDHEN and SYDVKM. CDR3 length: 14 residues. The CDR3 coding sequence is TGTGCCAGCAGAGATAGCGGTCCCTACAATGAGCAGTTCTTC. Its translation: CASRDSGPYNEQFF.

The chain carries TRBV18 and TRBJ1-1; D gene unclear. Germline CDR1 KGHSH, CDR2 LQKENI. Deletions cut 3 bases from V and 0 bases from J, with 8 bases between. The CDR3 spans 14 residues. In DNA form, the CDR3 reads TGTGCCAGCTCACCGCGGGAGATGAACACTGAAGCTTTCTTT. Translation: CASSPREMNTEAFF.

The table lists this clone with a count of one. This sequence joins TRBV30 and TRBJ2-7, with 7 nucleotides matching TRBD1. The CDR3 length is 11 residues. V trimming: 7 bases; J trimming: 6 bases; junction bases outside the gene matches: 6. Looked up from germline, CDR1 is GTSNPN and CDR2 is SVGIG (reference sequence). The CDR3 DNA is TGTGCCTTGACAGGGCCCCTCGAGCAGTACTTC. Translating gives CALTGPLEQYF. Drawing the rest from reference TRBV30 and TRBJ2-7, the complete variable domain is SQTIHQWPATLVQPVGSPLSLECTVEGTSNPNLYWYRQAAGRGLQLLFYSVGIGQISSEVPQNLSASRPQDRQFILSSKKLLLSDSGFYLCALTGPLEQYFGPGTRLTVT.

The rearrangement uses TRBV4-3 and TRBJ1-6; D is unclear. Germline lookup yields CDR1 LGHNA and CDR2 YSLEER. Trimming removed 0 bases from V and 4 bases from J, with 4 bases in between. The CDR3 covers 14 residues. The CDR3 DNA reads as TGCGCCAGCAGCCAAGACAGTTATAATTCACCCCTCCACTTT. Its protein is CASSQDSYNSPLHF.

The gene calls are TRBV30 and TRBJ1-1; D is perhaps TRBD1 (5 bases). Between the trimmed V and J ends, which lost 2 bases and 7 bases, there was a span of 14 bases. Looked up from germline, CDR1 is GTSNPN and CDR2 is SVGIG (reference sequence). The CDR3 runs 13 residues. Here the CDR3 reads CAWSPWGGFEAFF. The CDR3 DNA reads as TGTGCCTGGAGTCCCTGGGGGGGGTTTGAAGCTTTCTTT.

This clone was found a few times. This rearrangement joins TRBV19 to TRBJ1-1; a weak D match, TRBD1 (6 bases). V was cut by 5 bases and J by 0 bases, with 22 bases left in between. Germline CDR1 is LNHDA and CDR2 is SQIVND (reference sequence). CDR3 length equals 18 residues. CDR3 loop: CASSLVASRGGVNTEAFF. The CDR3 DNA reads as TGTGCCAGTAGTCTCGTCGCTAGCAGGGGTGGGGTGAACACTGAAGCTTTCTTT. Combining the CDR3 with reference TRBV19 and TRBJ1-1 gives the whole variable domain DGGITQSPKYLFRKEGQNVTLSCEQNLNHDAMYWYRQDPGQGLRLIYYSQIVNDFQKGDIAEGYSVSREKKESFPLTVTSAQKNPTAFYLCASSLVASRGGVNTEAFFGQGTRLTVV.

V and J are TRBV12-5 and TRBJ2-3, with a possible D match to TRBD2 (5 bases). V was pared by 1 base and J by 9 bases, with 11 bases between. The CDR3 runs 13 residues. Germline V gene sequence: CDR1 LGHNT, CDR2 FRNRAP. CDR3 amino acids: CASGLARVLTQYF. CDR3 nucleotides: TGTGCTAGTGGTTTGGCGCGGGTGCTAACGCAGTATTTT.

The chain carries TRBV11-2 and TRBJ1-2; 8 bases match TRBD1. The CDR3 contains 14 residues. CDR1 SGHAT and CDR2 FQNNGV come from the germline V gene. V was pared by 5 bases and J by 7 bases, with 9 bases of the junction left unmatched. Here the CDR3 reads CASSPRGTGIGYTF. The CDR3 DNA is TGTGCCAGCAGCCCTCGGGGGACAGGAATTGGCTACACCTTC.

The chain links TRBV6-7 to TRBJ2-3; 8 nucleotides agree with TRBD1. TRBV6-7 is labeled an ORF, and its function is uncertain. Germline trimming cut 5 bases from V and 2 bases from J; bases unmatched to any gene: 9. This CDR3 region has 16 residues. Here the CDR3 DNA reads TGTGCCAGCAGTCCTCGGGACAGGCACAACACAGATACGCAGTATTTT. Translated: CASSPRDRHNTDTQYF.

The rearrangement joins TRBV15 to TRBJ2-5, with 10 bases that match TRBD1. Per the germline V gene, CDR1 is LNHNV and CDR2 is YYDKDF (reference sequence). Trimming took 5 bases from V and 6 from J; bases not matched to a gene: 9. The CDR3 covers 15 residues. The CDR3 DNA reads TGTGCCACCAGCGCCGGGACAGGGGTACGACAGACCCAGTACTTC. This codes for CATSAGTGVRQTQYF.

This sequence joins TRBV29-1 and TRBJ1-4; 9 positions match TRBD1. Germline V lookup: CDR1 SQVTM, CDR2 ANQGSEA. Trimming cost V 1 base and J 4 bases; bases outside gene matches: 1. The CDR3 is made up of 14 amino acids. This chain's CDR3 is CSVEGTGDNEKLFF. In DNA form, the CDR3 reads TGCAGCGTTGAAGGGACAGGGGATAATGAAAAACTGTTTTTT.

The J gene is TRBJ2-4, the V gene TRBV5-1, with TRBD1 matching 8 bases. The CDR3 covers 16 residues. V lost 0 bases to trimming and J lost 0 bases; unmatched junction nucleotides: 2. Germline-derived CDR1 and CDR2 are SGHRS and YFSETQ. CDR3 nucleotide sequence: TGCGCCAGCAGCTTGGAGACAGGGGTAGCCAAAAACATTCAGTACTTC. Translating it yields CASSLETGVAKNIQYF.

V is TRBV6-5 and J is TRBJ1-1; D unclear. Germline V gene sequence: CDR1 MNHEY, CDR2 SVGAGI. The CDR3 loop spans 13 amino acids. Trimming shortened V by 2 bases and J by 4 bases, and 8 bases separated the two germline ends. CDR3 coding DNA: TGTGCCAGCAGTTACCAGGTGAGCACTGAAGCTTTCTTT. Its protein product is CASSYQVSTEAFF.